The present entry profiles one T cell receptor beta chain with its context. The germline V gene has CDR1 MNHEY and CDR2 SVGAGI. Deletions cut 0 bases from V and 8 bases from J, with 4 bases between. This CDR3 comprises 11 residues. TCRdb's copy holds only in-frame clones and misses some; the assay was immunoSEQ multiplex PCR. There are about 44,000 clones in the sample; about 96% occur only once, and 0.75% to 0.9% lies in the top ten. These data are taken from a study of T cell changes during pregnancy in multiple sclerosis. This sequence originates from a female donor with multiple sclerosis, enrolled in a pregnancy study. Source: peripheral blood, taken in the second trimester of pregnancy. This chain links TRBV6-5 with TRBJ1-2; no clear D. The CDR3 loop reads CASSYSRGYTF. The CDR3 coding sequence is TGTGCCAGCAGTTACTCTCGGGGCTACACCTTC.